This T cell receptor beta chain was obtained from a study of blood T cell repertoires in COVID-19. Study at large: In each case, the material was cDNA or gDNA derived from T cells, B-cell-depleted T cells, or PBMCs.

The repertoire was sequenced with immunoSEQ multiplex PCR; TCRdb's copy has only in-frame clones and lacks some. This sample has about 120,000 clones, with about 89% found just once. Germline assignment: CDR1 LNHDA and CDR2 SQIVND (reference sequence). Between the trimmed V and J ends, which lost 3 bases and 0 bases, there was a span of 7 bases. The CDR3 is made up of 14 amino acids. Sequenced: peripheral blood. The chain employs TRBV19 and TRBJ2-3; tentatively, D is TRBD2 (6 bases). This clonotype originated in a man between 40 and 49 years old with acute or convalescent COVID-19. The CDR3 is CASSIGGSTDTQYF. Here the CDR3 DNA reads TGTGCCAGTAGTATCGGGGGAAGCACAGATACGCAGTATTTT. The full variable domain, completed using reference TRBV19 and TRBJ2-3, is DGGITQSPKYLFRKEGQNVTLSCEQNLNHDAMYWYRQDPGQGLRLIYYSQIVNDFQKGDIAEGYSVSREKKESFPLTVTSAQKNPTAFYLCASSIGGSTDTQYFGPGTRLTVL.